The TCR beta chain described here comes from a study of metastatic and nonmetastatic thyroid tumors. General study findings and limits: Significantly greater TCR beta diversity was reportedly found in malignant thyroid tumors than in benign nodules (in blood and tumor).

Original methodology: A papillary thyroid cancer distant-metastasis classifier was built from CDR3 differences across clinicopathological groups. TCRdb reprocessed the PCR reads using MiXCR. None of the V and J calls come from the authors' own analysis; TCRdb made them. The sample yields 15,000 to 25,000 clones, approximately 22% seen once. Ahead of thyroid surgery, no patient had received treatment of any kind. The CDR3 has 15 residues. Germline V gene lookup returns CDR1 MGHRA and CDR2 YSYEKL. About this clone itself: Antigen unknown. Sequence at one end of the junction differs from germline and may be a read error.

Material: tumor tissue. The rearrangement uses TRBV4-1 and TRBJ2-3, with 13 bases lining up with TRBD2. This receptor was taken from a male donor with papillary thyroid cancer or a benign thyroid nodule (not recorded which). Some clones in this sample may be carry-over from other donors' samples. The CDR3 region is CASSQGLAGADTQYF. CDR3 in DNA: TGTGCCAGCAGCCAAGGACTAGCGGGAGCAGATACGCAGTATTTT.